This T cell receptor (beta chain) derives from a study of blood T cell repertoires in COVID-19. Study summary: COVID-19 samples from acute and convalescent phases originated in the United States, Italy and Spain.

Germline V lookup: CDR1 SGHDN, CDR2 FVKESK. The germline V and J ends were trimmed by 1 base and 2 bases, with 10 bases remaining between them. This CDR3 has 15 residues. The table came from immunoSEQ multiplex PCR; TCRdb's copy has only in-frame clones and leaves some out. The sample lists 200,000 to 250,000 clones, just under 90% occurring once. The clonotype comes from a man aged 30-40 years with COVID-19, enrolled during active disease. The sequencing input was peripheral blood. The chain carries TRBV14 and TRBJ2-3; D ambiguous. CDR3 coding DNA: TGTGCCAGCAGCCAAGTGGGCCCCGACACAGATACGCAGTATTTT. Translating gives CASSQVGPDTDTQYF.